This TCR beta chain was identified in a study of shared clonotypes between healthy human individuals. The CDR3 is made up of 15 amino acids. Per germline, CDR1 LNHNV and CDR2 YYDKDF (reference sequence). Between the trimmed V and J ends, which lost 0 bases and 0 bases, there was a span of 6 bases. The naive CD8 population came from CD45RO-negative cells selected for CCR7, without terminally differentiated effector memory CD45RA+ cells. TCRdb keeps only in-frame clones here, not all; method: immunoSEQ multiplex PCR. The table includes about 2.1 million clones, around 93% detected once. The sequenced sample was naive CD8+ T cells from PBMCs. The receptor comes from a man between 18 and 35 years old in good health. Some clones in this sample may be carry-over from other donors' samples. The chain links TRBV15 to TRBJ1-3; D gene unclear. The DNA of the CDR3 is TGTGCCACCAGCAGAGACCGATTCTCTGGAAACACCATATATTTT. Its translation is CATSRDRFSGNTIYF.